These 5 T cell receptor beta chains came from one sample sequenced in a study of blood T cell repertoires in COVID-19. Sequenced by immunoSEQ multiplex PCR; TCRdb stores in-frame clones only, minus some. The repertoire consists of approximately 75,000 clones, with around 80% occurring once and the leading ten covering around 7.2%. The sequenced sample was peripheral blood. The receptors shown here come from a human donor in a cohort sampled during active COVID-19.

This rearrangement joins TRBV11-2 to TRBJ2-1, with 11 bases matching TRBD1. J lost 8 bases, V lost 7 bases, and 13 bases had no gene match. Looked up from germline, CDR1 is SGHAT and CDR2 is FQNNGV. CDR3 size: 16 residues. This CDR3 reads CASMIRPGQGVYEQFF. Written as DNA, the CDR3 is TGTGCCAGCATGATTCGTCCGGGACAGGGGGTCTATGAGCAGTTCTTC.

This clone was detected only once. V and J are TRBV18 and TRBJ1-5; 8 bases fit TRBD1. CDR1 KGHSH and CDR2 LQKENI come from the germline V gene. This CDR3 contains 16 residues. J was trimmed by 6 bases and V by 2 bases; bases with no gene match: 9. CDR3: CASSPSGAGGTQPQHF. CDR3 nucleotides: TGTGCCAGCTCACCATCCGGGGCAGGGGGCACTCAGCCCCAGCATTTT.

The CDR3 DNA sequence: TGTGCCAGCATCCTATCAGGGGACAGGGGGAGCTATGGCTACACCTTC. Protein: CASILSGDRGSYGYTF. V gene TRBV5-4 combines with J gene TRBJ1-2; 11 bases align to TRBD1. Germline V gene data show CDR1 as SGHNT and CDR2 as YYREEE (reference sequence). CDR3 length: 16 residues. The V gene end was trimmed by 6 bases and the J gene end by 4 bases; junction bases not matched to a gene: 11.

Details on this clone: A read error may produce the germline difference seen at one junction end. The chain has TRBV11-1 and TRBJ2-2, with D perhaps matching TRBD2 (6 bases). Germline CDR1 SGHAT, CDR2 FQDESV (reference sequence). This CDR3 has 15 residues. CDR3 amino acids: CASNLVSGPGGELFF. The CDR3 region has the DNA TGTGCCAGCAACTTAGTTAGCGGACCCGGCGGGGAGCTGTTTTTT.

This clone was seen a few times. The genes are TRBV3-1 (or the pseudogene TRBV3-2) and TRBJ1-4, with 7 bases matching TRBD1. The CDR3 extends over 15 amino acids. CDR1 is LGHDT, CDR2 YNNKEL, per germline (reference sequence). The V segment lost 4 bases and the J segment 1 base; nucleotides outside the gene matches: 3. The CDR3 region is CASSPRQGTNEKLFF. The CDR3 region has the DNA TGTGCCAGCAGCCCTAGACAGGGAACTAATGAAAAACTGTTTTTT.